This TCR beta chain stems from a study of T cell responses to AZD1222 COVID-19 vaccine. Overall study findings and caveats: Spike-specific TCR breadth and depth rose after two AZD1222 doses. Close to half of all spike-specific TCRs reportedly target regions of the variants that are unmutated. CD4 TCRs covered the whole spike, strongest at regions 160-218 and 743-854.

Using immunoSEQ multiplex PCR, the repertoire was profiled, and TCRdb retains in-frame clones only, with some absent. The table includes about 120,000 clones, 80% to 95% detected once. A note on this clone: Its cognate antigen is unknown.

The germline CDR1 and CDR2 sequences are SGHVS and FQNEAQ. Trimming pared 3 bases from V and 4 bases from J, leaving 13 bases between. This CDR3 region has 15 residues. This sequence joins TRBV7-8 and TRBJ1-5, with D unresolved. The sequencing here drew on peripheral blood, taken 28 days after the second dose of the MenACWY control vaccine. This receptor was identified in an adult who received the MenACWY meningococcal vaccine as a control. The CDR3 loop is CASSFSRGLNQPQHF. As DNA, the CDR3 is TGTGCCAGCAGCTTCTCTCGGGGTTTGAATCAGCCCCAGCATTTT.